One T cell receptor (beta chain) is described in this entry. What it binds is unknown. The data derive from a study of beta chain features in type 1 diabetes. Overall study findings and caveats: Compared to healthy donors, patients appeared to have naive, central memory and Treg TCRB repertoires that were more alike.

Donors contributed one heparinised blood draw apiece, averaging approximately 100 mL. As every portion of the isolated RNA was reverse transcribed, the sequencing read expressed TCRB transcripts. The study sequenced naive, central memory and regulatory T cell samples to an average of around 3.4 million reads. Sequencing was performed with immunoSEQ multiplex PCR; in TCRdb, only in-frame clones are kept and a portion is missing. The sample yields hundreds of thousands of clones, 11% seen once. CDR1 MDHEN and CDR2 SYDVKM come from the germline V gene. The CDR3 is made up of 11 amino acids. Trimming shortened V by 6 bases and J by 12 bases, and 12 bases separated the two germline ends.

This clonotype was sampled from a woman aged 30 to 39 in good health. This rearrangement joins TRBV28 to TRBJ2-1; D gene ambiguous. The sample comprised naive CD4+ T cells from blood. Here the CDR3 DNA reads TGTGCCAGCAGCCCCTATTTGTGGCAGTTCTTC. It specifies CASSPYLWQFF.